This TCR beta chain was captured by sequencing in a study of Ad26.COV2.S vaccination and SARS-CoV-2 variants. Sequencing was performed with immunoSEQ multiplex PCR; in TCRdb, only in-frame clones are kept and a portion is missing. This sample has some 250,000 clones; over 75% occur once, and the top ten carry about 10%. Described treatment: about 20 received Ad26.COV2.S at low or high dose, single or two shots; five or six received placebo; per-sample allocation not given. Day 63 after the first vaccine or placebo injection was the time point for sampling. Germline V gene data show CDR1 as LGHNA and CDR2 as YSLEER. With V trimmed by 0 bases and J by 8 bases, 7 bases remained unmatched. CDR3 length: 15 residues.

Specimen: peripheral blood, collected in a trial of Ad26.COV2.S vaccine versus placebo. This clonotype was obtained from a person between 18 and 59 years old who received the Ad26.COV2.S COVID-19 vaccine or a placebo. The chain carries TRBV4-3 and TRBJ1-2; 9 positions match TRBD1. Here the CDR3 reads CASSQEGTGQSGYTF. The CDR3 region has the DNA TGCGCCAGCAGCCAAGAAGGGACAGGGCAATCGGGCTACACCTTC.